The present T cell receptor (beta chain) was sequenced within a study of shared clonotypes between healthy human individuals. General study points: Clonotypes shared by all four donors outscored non-shared clonotypes in generation probability.

The data were produced by immunoSEQ multiplex PCR, yet TCRdb's version contains in-frame clones alone and is incomplete. The table lists about 1.5 million clones, under 99% of them singletons. A word on this clone: Its antigen is as yet unknown.

Losses at the gene ends were 6 bases for V and 3 bases for J; bases not matched to a gene: 9. The germline gives CDR1 MNHEY, CDR2 SVGAGI. The CDR3 has 15 residues. The material sequenced was naive CD4+ T cells sorted from blood. Subset defined: CD45RA+ positively selected. The clonotype originates from a man aged 30 to 45 in good health. This chain connects TRBV6-5 to TRBJ2-3; TRBD2 matches at 7 bases. The CDR3 loop is CASRAVAGATDTQYF. The CDR3 DNA follows: TGTGCCAGCAGAGCCGTAGCGGGTGCTACAGATACGCAGTATTTT.